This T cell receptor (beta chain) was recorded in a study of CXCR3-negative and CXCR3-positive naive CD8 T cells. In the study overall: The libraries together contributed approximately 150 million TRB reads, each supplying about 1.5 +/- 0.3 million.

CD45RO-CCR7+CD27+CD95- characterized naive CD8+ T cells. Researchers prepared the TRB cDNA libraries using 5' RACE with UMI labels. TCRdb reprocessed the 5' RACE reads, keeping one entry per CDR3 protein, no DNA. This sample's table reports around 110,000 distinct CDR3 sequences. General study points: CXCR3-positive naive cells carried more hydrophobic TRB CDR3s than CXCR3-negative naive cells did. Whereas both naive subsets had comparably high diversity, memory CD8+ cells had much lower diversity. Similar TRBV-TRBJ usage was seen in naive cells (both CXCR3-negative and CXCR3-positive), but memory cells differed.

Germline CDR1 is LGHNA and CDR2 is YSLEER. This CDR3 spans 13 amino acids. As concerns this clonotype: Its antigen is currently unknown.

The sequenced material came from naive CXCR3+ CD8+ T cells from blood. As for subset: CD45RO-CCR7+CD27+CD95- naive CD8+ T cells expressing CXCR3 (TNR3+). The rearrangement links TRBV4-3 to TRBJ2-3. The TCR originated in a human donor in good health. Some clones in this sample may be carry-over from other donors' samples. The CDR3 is CASSQDSGDTQYF.